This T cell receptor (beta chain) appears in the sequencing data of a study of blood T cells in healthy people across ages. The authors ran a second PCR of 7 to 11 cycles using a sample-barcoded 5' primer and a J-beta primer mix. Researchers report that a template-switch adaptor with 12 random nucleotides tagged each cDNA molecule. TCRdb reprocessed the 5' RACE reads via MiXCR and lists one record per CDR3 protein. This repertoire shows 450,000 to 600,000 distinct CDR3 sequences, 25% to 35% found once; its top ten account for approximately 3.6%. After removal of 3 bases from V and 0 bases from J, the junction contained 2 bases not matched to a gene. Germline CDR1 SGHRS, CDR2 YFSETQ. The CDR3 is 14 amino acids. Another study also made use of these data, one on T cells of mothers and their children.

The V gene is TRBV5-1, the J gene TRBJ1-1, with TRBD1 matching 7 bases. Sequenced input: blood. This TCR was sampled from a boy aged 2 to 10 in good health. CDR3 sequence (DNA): TGCGCCAGCAGCTGGGACAGTCTGAACACTGAAGCTTTCTTT. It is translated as CASSWDSLNTEAFF.